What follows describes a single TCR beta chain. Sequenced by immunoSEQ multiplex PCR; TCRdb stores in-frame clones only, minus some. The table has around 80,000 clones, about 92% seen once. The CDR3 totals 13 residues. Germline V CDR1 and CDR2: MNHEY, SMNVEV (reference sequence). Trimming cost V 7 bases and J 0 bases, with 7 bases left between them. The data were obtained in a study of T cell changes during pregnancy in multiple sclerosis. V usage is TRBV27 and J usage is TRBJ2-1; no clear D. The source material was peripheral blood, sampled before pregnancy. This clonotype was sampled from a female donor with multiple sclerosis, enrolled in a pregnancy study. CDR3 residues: CASKQSSYNEQFF. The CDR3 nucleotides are TGTGCCAGCAAACAGAGCTCCTACAATGAGCAGTTCTTC.